The 8 T cell receptor beta chains below come from one sample, sequenced in a study of shared clonotypes between healthy human individuals (dated by TCRdb to about 2020). Library generation was performed with the immunoSEQ multiplex PCR assay. TCRdb holds this immuneACCESS table with in-frame rearrangements only. Some clones are missing; in checked studies, unresolved V genes explain under half, and the rest has no known cause. Across this sample there are some 2,000,000 clones, with approximately 96% seen only once. Less than 0.15% of the sample belongs to the ten largest clones. Sample: naive CD4+ T cells sorted from blood. Reading the label with the study, this specimen's cell subset or site is: CD45RA+ positively selected. Source of these receptors: a man in his late teens or twenties in good health.

V is TRBV5-1 and J is TRBJ2-3; D call uncertain. Germline-derived CDR1 and CDR2 are SGHRS and YFSETQ. Deletions cut 0 bases from V and 4 bases from J, with 12 bases between. CDR3 size: 15 residues. CDR3 loop: CASSLALVAADTQYF. Written as DNA, the CDR3 is TGCGCCAGCAGCTTGGCTTTGGTAGCCGCAGATACGCAGTATTTT.

V usage is TRBV5-1 and J usage is TRBJ2-2; no clear D gene. Germline CDR1 reads SGHRS; CDR2 reads YFSETQ. V lost 7 bases to trimming and J lost 6 bases, with 13 bases between them. CDR3 size: 13 residues. The CDR3 reads CASGDRAPGELFF. Here the CDR3 DNA reads TGCGCCAGCGGTGACCGGGCCCCCGGGGAGCTGTTTTTT.

The chain combines TRBV27 with TRBJ2-7; D remains unclear. Germline CDR1 is MNHEY and CDR2 is SMNVEV (reference sequence). Trimming left V 0 bases short and J 6 bases short, with 18 bases between. This CDR3 is 16 amino acids long. The CDR3 sequence is CASSLSGRVGNGEQYF. The CDR3 coding sequence is TGTGCCAGCAGTTTATCTGGCCGGGTTGGTAATGGCGAGCAGTACTTC.

This rearrangement joins TRBV7-2 to TRBJ1-2; unclear D gene. Germline loops: CDR1 SGHTA, CDR2 FQGNSA. This CDR3 region has 13 residues. V gave up 5 bases and J gave up 4 bases, with 11 bases separating them. The CDR3 reads CASSADLPYGYTF. Here the CDR3 DNA reads TGTGCCAGCAGCGCAGACCTCCCCTATGGCTACACCTTC. The full variable domain, its missing parts supplied by reference TRBV7-2 and TRBJ1-2, is GAGVSQSPSNKVTEKGKDVELRCDPISGHTALYWYRQSLGQGLEFLIYFQGNSAPDKSGLPSDRFSAERTGGSVSTLTIQRTQQEDSAVYLCASSADLPYGYTFGSGTRLTVV.

This clone was counted a single time. The J gene is TRBJ2-5, the V gene TRBV15, with a possible D match to TRBD1 (5 bases). Trimming stripped 0 bases from V and 7 bases from J, with 9 bases between. The germline gives CDR1 LNHNV, CDR2 YYDKDF (reference sequence). The CDR3 is 13 amino acids. CDR3 amino acids: CATSRDLQGTQYF. The CDR3, as DNA: TGTGCCACCAGCAGAGACCTGCAGGGGACCCAGTACTTC. The variable domain in full, completed from reference TRBV15 and TRBJ2-5, reads DAMVIQNPRYQVTQFGKPVTLSCSQTLNHNVMYWYQQKSSQAPKLLFHYYDKDFNNEADTPDNFQSRRPNTSFCFLDIRSPGLGDTAMYLCATSRDLQGTQYFGPGTRLLVL.

The chain has TRBV4-3 and TRBJ1-2, with D unclear. CDR1 is LGHNA, CDR2 YSLEER, per germline. There are 14 residues in the CDR3. The V end was cut by 1 base, the J end by 4 bases, with 10 bases between. This CDR3 reads CASSQGTMSYGYTF. The CDR3 nucleotides read TGCGCCAGCAGCCAAGGGACGATGAGCTATGGCTACACCTTC.

The V gene is TRBV19, the J gene TRBJ2-7; 12 bases fit TRBD1. Germline V lookup: CDR1 LNHDA, CDR2 SQIVND (reference sequence). The ends lost 1 base at V and 5 bases at J; junction bases unmatched: 6. CDR3 size: 16 residues. The CDR3, as DNA: TGTGCCAGTAGTATAGGGGACAGGGGGCGTTCCCACGAGCAGTACTTC. Its translation: CASSIGDRGRSHEQYF.

The chain recombines TRBV2 with TRBJ2-7; either TRBD1 or TRBD2 may fit D (5 bases each). Trimming took 5 bases from V and 6 from J, leaving 20 bases between them. The CDR3 contains 15 residues. Germline V gene data show CDR1 as SNHLY and CDR2 as FYNNEI. The CDR3 nucleotides are TGTGCCAGCAGTCCCTTGGCAGCGTCGAGGGGCGAGCAGTACTTC. Protein product: CASSPLAASRGEQYF.